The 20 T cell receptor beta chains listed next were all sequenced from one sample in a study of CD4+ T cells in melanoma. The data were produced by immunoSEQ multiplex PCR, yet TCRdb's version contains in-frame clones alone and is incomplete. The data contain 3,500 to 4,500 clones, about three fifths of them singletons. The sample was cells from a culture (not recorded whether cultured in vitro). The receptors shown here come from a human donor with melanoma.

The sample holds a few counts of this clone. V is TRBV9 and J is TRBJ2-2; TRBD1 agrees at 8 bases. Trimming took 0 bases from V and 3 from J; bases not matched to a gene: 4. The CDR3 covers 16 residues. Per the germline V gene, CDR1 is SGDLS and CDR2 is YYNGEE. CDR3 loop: CASSVAGGVDTGELFF. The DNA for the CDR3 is TGTGCCAGCAGCGTAGCAGGGGGCGTAGACACCGGGGAGCTGTTTTTT.

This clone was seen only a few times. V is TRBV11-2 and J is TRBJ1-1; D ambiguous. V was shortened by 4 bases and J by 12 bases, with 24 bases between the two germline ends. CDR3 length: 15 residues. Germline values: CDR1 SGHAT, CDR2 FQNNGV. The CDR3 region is CASSSTFGREVPPFF. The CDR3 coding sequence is TGTGCCAGCAGCTCTACCTTCGGACGGGAGGTTCCCCCTTTCTTT.

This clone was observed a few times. The CDR3 protein is CASSQDRGQYTGELFF. For the CDR3, the DNA is TGCGCCAGCAGCCAGGACAGGGGCCAGTACACCGGGGAGCTGTTTTTT. J is TRBJ2-2 and V is TRBV5-1, with 9 bases aligning to TRBD1. V lost 4 bases, J lost 3 bases, and 7 bases stayed unmatched. CDR1 and CDR2 from the germline V gene are SGHRS and YFSETQ. The CDR3 runs to 16 residues.

The CDR3 coding sequence is TGTGCCAGCAGCCGTACAGGGAACTATGGCTACACCTTC. Translating it yields CASSRTGNYGYTF. The chain joins TRBV5-4 to TRBJ1-2, with D possibly TRBD1 on 6 matching bases. Germline V gene lookup returns CDR1 SGHNT and CDR2 YYREEE (reference sequence). CDR3 length: 13 amino acids. Trimming removed 4 bases from V and 2 bases from J, with 9 bases in between.

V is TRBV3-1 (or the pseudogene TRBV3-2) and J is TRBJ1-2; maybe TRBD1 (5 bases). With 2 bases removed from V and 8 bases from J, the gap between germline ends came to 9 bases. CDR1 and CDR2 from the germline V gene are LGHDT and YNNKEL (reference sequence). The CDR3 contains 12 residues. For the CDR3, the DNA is TGTGCCAGCAGCCAATCAGGGCGAGGCTACACCTTC. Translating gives CASSQSGRGYTF.

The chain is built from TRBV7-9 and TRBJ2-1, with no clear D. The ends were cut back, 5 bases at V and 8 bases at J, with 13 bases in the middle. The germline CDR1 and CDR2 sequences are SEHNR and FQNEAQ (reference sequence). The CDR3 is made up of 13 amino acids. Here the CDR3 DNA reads TGTGCCAGCAGCCACCCGATGGGCGATGAGCAGTTCTTC. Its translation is CASSHPMGDEQFF.

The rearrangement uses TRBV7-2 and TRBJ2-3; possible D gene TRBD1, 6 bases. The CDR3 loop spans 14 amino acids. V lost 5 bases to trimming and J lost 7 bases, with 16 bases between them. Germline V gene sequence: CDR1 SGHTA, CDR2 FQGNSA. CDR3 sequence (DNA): TGTGCCAGCAGCGGGAGCCGACAGGCCCATACGCAGTATTTT. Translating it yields CASSGSRQAHTQYF.

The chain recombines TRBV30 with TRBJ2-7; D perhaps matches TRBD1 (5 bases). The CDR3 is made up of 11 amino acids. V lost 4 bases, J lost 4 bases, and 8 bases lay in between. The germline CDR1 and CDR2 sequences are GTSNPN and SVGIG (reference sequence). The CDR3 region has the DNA TGTGCCTGGACCAGGGAATACGAGCAGTACTTC. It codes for CAWTREYEQYF.

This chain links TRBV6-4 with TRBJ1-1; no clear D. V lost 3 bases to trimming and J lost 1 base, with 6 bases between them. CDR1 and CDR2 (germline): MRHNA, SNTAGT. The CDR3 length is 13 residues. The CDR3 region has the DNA TGTGCCAGCAGTGAAATTCCGAACACTGAAGCTTTCTTT. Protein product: CASSEIPNTEAFF.

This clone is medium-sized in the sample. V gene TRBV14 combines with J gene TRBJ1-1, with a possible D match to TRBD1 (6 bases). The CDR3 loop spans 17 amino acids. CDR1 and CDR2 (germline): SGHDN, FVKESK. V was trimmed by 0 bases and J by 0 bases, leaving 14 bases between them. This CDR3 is CASSQEAVGTMNTEAFF. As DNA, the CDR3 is TGTGCCAGCAGCCAAGAGGCGGTCGGGACAATGAACACTGAAGCTTTCTTT.

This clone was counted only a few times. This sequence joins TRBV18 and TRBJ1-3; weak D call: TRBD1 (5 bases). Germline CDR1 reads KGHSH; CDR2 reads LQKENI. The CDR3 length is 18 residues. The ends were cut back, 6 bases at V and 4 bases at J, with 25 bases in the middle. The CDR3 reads CASSLRWEGTVYGNTIYF. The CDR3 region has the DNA TGTGCCAGCTCCCTCCGATGGGAAGGGACTGTGTACGGAAACACCATATATTTT.

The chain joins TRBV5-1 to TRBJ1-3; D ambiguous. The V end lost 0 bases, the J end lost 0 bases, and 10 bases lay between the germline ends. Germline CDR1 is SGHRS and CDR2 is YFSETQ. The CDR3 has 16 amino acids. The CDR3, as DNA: TGCGCCAGCAGCTTGGCGTCCTCAAGCTCTGGAAACACCATATATTTT. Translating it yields CASSLASSSSGNTIYF.

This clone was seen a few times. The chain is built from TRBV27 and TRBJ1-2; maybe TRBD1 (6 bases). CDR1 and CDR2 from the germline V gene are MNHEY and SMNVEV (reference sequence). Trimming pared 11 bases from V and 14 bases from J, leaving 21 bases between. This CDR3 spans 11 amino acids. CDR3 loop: CAAGGAGRETF. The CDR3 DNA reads TGTGCCGCGGGGGGGGCAGGTCGAGAAACCTTC.

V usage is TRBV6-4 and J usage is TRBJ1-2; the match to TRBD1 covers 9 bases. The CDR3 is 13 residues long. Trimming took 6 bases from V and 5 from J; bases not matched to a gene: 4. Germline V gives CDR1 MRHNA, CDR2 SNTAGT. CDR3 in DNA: TGTGCCAGCAGCCACGGGACAGGGTATGGCTACACCTTC. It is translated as CASSHGTGYGYTF.

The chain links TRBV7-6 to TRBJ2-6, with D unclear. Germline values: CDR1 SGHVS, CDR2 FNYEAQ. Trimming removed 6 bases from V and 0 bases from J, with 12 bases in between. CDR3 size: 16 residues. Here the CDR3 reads CASSPEFLSGANVLTF. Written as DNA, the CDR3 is TGTGCCAGCAGTCCTGAGTTCCTCTCTGGGGCCAACGTCCTGACTTTC.

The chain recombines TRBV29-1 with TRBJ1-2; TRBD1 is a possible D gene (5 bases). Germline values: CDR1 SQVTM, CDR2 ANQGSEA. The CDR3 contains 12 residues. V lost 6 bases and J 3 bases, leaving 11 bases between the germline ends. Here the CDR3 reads CSVSGHDYGYTF. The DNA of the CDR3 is TGCAGCGTGTCCGGACACGACTATGGCTACACCTTC.

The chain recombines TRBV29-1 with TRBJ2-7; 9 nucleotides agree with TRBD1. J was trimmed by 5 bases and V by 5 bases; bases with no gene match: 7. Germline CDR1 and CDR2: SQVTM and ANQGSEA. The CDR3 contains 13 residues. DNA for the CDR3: TGCAGCGTTCGGGTGACAGGGGGGCACGAGCAGTACTTC. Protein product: CSVRVTGGHEQYF.

The CDR3 is CASSLAAGGGLGYTF. CDR3 nucleotide sequence: TGTGCCAGCAGCTTAGCGGCGGGCGGGGGTCTTGGCTACACCTTC. The chain uses TRBV7-2 and TRBJ1-2, with D maybe TRBD1 (5 bases). This CDR3 contains 15 residues. V was pared by 0 bases and J by 7 bases, with 15 bases between. Germline V CDR1 and CDR2: SGHTA, FQGNSA.

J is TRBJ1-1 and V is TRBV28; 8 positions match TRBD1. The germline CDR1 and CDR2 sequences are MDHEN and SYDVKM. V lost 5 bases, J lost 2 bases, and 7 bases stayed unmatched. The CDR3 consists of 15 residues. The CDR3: CASSRGGQANTEAFF. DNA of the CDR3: TGTGCCAGCAGTAGAGGGGGACAGGCAAACACTGAAGCTTTCTTT.

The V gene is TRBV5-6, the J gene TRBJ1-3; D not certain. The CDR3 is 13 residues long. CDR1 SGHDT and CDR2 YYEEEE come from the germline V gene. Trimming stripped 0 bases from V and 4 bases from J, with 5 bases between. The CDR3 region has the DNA TGTGCCAGCAGCTTGGCCCGGGGAAACACCATATATTTT. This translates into CASSLARGNTIYF.